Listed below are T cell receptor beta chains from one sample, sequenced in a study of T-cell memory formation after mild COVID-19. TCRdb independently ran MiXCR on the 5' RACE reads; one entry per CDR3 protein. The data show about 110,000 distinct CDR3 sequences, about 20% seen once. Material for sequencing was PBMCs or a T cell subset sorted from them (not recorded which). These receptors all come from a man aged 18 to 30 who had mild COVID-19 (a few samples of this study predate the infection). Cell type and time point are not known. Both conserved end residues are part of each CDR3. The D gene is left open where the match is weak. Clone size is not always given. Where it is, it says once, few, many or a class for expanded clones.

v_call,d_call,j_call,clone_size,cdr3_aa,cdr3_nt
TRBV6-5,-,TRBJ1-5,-,CASRVTGSSNQPQHF,TGTGCCAGCAGGGTCACAGGGAGCAGCAATCAGCCCCAGCATTTT
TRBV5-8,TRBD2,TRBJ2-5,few,CASSEGLAGGETQYF,TGTGCCAGCAGCGAGGGACTAGCGGGGGGAGAGACCCAGTACTTC
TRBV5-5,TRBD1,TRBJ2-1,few,CASSPRWAGQGVSREQFF,TGTGCCAGCAGCCCCCGTTGGGCCGGACAGGGGGTATCGCGTGAGCAGTTCTTC
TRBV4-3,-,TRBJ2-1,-,CASSQEGSSEREQFF,TGCGCCAGCAGCCAAGAGGGTTCCTCGGAGCGTGAGCAGTTCTTC
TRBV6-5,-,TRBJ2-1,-,CASSYGGEQFF,TGTGCCAGCAGTTACGGCGGTGAGCAGTTCTTC
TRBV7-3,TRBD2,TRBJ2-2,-,CASSLTELAANTGELFF,TGTGCCAGCAGCTTAACAGAGCTAGCGGCCAACACCGGGGAGCTGTTTTTT
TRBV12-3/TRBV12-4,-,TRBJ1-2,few,CASSLGGREGFYGYTF,TGTGCCAGCAGTTTGGGGGGTCGGGAGGGCTTCTATGGCTACACCTTC
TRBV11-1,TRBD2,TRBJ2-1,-,CASSLAASSGGAPQQFF,TGTGCCAGCAGCTTAGCGGCGTCTAGCGGGGGGGCACCCCAGCAGTTCTTC
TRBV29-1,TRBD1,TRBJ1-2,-,CSVRDSYGYTF,TGCAGCGTTCGGGACAGCTATGGCTACACCTTC
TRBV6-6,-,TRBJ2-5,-,CASTAGMGRETQYF,TGTGCCAGCACCGCGGGAATGGGGAGGGAGACCCAGTACTTC
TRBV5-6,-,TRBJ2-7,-,CASSLGGGSLYEQYF,TGTGCCAGCAGCTTGGGTGGGGGCTCACTCTACGAGCAGTACTTC
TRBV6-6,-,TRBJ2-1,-,CASRRLASYNEQFF,TGTGCCAGCAGAAGGCTAGCGTCCTACAATGAGCAGTTCTTC
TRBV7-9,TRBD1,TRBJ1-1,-,CASSLETGEAFF,TGTGCCAGCAGCCTTGAGACAGGGGAAGCTTTCTTT
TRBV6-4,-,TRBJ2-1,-,CASSRRTASSYNEQFF,TGTGCCAGCAGCAGGAGGACGGCGAGCTCCTACAATGAGCAGTTCTTC
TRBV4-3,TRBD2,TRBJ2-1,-,CASSPYSSGGASEQFF,TGCGCCAGCAGCCCCTATTCTAGCGGGGGGGCATCTGAGCAGTTCTTC
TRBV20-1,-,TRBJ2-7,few,CSARDREPYEQYF,TGCAGTGCTAGAGACAGGGAGCCCTACGAGCAGTACTTC
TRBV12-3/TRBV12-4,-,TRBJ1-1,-,CASSFSQDTEAFF,TGTGCCAGCAGTTTTTCCCAAGACACTGAAGCTTTCTTT
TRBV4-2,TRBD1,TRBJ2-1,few,CASSQDSGQGYNEQFF,TGTGCCAGCAGCCAAGATTCGGGACAGGGATACAATGAGCAGTTCTTC
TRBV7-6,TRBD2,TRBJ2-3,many,CASSSWTSGGITDTQYF,TGTGCCAGCAGCTCGTGGACTAGCGGGGGGATAACAGATACGCAGTATTTT
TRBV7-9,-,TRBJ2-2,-,CASSLPGASNTGELFF,TGTGCCAGCAGTTTACCGGGGGCATCGAACACCGGGGAGCTGTTTTTT
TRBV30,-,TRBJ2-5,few,CAWSGATETQYF,TGTGCCTGGAGTGGGGCAACAGAGACCCAGTACTTC
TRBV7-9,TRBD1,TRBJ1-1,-,CASIWEGAGLGTEAFF,TGTGCCAGCATCTGGGAGGGGGCTGGCTTGGGCACTGAAGCTTTCTTT
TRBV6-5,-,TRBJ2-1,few,CASSDPGNEQFF,TGTGCCAGCAGTGACCCCGGCAATGAGCAGTTCTTC
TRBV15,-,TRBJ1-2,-,CATSREEESYGYTF,TGTGCCACCAGCAGAGAAGAGGAAAGCTATGGCTACACCTTC
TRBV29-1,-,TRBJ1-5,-,CSVRESNQPQHF,TGCAGCGTTAGGGAAAGCAATCAGCCCCAGCATTTT
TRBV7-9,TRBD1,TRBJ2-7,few,CASSLSTGGPYEQYF,TGTGCCAGCAGCTTATCGACAGGGGGCCCCTACGAGCAGTACTTC
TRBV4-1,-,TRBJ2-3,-,CASSQFTGHDTQYF,TGCGCCAGCAGCCAATTTACAGGGCATGATACGCAGTATTTT
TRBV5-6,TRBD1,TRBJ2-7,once,CASSRDRGSYEQYF,TGTGCCAGCAGCCGGGACAGGGGGTCCTACGAGCAGTACTTC
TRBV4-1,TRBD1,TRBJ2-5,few,CASSQPPGTGEGETQYF,TGCGCCAGCAGCCAGCCCCCCGGGACAGGGGAGGGAGAGACCCAGTACTTC
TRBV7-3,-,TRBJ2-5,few,CASSLTGYSGRGTQYF,TGTGCCAGCAGCTTAACGGGCTACAGCGGGCGTGGGACCCAGTACTTC
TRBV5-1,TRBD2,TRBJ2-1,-,CASSRSGGGSYNEQFF,TGCGCCAGCAGTCGGTCTGGCGGGGGCTCCTACAATGAGCAGTTCTTC